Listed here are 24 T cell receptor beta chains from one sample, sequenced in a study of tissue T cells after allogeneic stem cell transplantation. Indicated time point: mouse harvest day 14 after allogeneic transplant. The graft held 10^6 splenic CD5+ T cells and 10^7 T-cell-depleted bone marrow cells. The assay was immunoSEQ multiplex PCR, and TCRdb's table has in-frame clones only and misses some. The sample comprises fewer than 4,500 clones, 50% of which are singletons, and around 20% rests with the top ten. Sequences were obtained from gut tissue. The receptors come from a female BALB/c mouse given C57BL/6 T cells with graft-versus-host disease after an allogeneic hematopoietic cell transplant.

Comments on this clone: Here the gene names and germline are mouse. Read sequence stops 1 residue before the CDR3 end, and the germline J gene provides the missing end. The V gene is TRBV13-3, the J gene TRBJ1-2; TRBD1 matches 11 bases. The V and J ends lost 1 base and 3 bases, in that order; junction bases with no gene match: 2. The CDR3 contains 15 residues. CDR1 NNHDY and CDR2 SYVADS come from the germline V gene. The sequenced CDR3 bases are TGTGCCAGCAGTGATAGGGACAGGGGGGACTCCGACTACACC. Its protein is CASSDRDRGDSDYT. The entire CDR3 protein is CASSDRDRGDSDYTF.

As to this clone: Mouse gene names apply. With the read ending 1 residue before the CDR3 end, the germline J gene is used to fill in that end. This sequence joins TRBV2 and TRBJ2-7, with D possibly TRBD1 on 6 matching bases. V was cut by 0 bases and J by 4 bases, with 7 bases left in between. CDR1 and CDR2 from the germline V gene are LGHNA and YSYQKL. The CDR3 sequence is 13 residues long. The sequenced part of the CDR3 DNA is TGTGCCAGCAGCCAAGAAGGGGGATATGAACAGTAC. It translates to CASSQEGGYEQY. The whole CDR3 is CASSQEGGYEQYF.

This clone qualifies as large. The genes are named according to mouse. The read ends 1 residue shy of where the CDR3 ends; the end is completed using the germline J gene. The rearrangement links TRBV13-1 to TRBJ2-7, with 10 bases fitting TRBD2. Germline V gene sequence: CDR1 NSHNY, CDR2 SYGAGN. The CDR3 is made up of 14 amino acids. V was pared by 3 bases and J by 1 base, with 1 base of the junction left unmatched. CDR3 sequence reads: CASSVGLGSYEQYF. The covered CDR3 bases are TGTGCCAGCAGTGTGGGACTGGGGTCCTATGAACAGTAC.

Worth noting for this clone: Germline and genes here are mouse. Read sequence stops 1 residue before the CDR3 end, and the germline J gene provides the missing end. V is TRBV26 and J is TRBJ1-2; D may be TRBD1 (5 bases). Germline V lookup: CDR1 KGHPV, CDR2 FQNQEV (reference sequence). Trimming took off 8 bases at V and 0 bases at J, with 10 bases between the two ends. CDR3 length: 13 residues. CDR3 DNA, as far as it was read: TGTGCCAGCGGTCGACAGACAAACTCCGACTACACC. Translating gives CASGRQTNSDYT. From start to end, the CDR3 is CASGRQTNSDYTF.

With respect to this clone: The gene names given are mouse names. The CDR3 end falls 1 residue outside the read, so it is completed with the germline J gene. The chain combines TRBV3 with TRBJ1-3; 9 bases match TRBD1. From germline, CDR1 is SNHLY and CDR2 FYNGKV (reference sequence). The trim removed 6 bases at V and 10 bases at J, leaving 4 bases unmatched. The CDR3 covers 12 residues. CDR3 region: CASSPQGATLYF. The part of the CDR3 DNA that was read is TGTGCCAGCAGTCCACAGGGGGCGACGCTCTAT. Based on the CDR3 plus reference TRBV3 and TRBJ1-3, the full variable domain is GPKVLQIPSHQIIDMGQMVTLNCDPVSNHLYFYWYKQILGQQMEFLVNFYNGKVMEKSKLFKDQFSVERPDGSYFTLKIQPTALEDSAVYFCASSPQGATLYFGEGSRLIVV.

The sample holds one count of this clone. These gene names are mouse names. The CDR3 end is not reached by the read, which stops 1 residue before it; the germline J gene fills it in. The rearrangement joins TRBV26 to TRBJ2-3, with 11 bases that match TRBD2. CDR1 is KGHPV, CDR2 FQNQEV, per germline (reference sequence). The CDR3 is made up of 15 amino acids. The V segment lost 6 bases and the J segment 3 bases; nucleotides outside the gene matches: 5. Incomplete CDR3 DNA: TGTGCCAGCAGCCCCGACTGGGGGGGGGCAGAAACGCTGTAT. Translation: CASSPDWGGAETLY. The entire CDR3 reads CASSPDWGGAETLYF.

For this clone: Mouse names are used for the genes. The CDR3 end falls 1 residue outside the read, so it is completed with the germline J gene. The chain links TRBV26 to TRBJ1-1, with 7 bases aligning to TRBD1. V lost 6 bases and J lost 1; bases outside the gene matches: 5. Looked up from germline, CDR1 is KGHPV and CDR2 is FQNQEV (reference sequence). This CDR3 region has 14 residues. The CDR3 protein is CASSPRGRNTEVFF. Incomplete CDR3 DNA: TGTGCCAGCAGCCCCAGGGGGAGGAACACAGAAGTCTTC.

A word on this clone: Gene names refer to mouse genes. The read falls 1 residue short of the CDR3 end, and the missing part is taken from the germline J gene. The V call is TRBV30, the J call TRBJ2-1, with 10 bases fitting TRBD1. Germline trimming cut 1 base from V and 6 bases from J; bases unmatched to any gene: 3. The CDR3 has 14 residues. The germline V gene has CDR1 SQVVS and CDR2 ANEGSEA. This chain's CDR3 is CSSRGDRGGAEQFF. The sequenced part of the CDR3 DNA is TGTAGTTCTAGAGGGGACAGGGGTGGTGCTGAGCAGTTC.

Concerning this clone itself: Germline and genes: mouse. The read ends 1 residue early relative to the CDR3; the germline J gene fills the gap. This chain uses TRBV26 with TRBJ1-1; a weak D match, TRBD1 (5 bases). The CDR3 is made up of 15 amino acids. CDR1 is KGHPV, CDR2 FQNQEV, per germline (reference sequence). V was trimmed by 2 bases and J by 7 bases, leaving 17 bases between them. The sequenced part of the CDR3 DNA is TGTGCCAGCAGTCTGAGAGGGGACTGGGGAAAAGAAGTCTTC. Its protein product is CASSLRGDWGKEVF. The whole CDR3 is CASSLRGDWGKEVFF.

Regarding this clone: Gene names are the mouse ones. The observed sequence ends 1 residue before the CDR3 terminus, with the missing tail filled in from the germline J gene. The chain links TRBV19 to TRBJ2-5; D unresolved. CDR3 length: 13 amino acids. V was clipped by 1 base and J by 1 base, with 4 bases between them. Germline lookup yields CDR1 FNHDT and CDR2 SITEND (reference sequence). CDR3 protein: CASSILDQDTQYF. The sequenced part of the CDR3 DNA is TGTGCCAGCAGTATACTGGACCAAGACACCCAGTAC.

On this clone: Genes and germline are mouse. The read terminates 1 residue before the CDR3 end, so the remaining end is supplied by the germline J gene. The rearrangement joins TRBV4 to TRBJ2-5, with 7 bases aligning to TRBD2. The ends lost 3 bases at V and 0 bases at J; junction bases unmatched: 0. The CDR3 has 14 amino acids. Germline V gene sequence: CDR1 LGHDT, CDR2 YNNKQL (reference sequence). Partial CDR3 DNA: TGTGCCAGCAGCTATGGGGGGAACCAAGACACCCAGTAC. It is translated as CASSYGGNQDTQY. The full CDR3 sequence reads CASSYGGNQDTQYF.

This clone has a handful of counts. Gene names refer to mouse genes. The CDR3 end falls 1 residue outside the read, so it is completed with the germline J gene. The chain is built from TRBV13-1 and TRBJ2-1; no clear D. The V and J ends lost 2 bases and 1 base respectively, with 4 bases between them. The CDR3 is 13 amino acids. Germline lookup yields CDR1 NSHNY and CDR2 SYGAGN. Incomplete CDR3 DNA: TGTGCCAGCAGTGAGGACAACTATGCTGAGCAGTTC. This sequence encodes CASSEDNYAEQF. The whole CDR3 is CASSEDNYAEQFF.

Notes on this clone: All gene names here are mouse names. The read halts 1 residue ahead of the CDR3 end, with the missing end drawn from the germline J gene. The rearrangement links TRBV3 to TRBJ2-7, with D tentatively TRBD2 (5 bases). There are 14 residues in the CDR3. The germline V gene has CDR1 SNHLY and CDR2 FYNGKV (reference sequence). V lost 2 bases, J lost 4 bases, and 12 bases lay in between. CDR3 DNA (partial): TGTGCCAGCAGCTTACGTTTGGGGTCTTATGAACAGTAC. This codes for CASSLRLGSYEQY. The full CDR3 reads CASSLRLGSYEQYF.

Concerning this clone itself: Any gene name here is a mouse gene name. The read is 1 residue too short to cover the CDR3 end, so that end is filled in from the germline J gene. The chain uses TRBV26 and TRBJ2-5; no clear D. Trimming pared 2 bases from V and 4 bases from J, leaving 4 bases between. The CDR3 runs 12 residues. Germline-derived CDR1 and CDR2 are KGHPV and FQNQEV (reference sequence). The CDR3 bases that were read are TGTGCCAGCAGTCTGGGGAAAGACACCCAGTAC. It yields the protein CASSLGKDTQY. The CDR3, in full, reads CASSLGKDTQYF.

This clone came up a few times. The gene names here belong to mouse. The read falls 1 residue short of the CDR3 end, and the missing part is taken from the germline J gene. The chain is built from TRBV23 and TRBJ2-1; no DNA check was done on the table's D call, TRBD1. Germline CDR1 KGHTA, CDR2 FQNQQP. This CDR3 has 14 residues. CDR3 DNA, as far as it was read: TGCTCCAGCAGTCGACAGGGAGGCTATGCTGAGCAGTTC. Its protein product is CSSSRQGGYAEQF. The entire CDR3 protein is CSSSRQGGYAEQFF.

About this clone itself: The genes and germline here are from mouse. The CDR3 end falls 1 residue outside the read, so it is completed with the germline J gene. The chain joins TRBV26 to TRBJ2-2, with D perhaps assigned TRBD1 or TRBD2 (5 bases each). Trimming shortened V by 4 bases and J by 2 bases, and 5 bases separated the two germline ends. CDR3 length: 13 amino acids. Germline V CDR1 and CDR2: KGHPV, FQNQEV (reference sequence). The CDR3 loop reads CASSRGNTGQLYF. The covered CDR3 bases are TGTGCCAGCAGTCGGGGGAACACCGGGCAGCTCTAC.

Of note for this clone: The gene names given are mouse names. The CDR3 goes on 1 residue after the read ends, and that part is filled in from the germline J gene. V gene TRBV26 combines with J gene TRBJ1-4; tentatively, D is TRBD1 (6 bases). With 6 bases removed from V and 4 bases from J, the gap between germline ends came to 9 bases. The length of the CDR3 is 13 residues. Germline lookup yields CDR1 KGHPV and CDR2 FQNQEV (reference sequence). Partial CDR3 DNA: TGTGCCAGCAGCCTAGGGGGCAACGAAAGATTATTT. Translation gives CASSLGGNERLF. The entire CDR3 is CASSLGGNERLFF.

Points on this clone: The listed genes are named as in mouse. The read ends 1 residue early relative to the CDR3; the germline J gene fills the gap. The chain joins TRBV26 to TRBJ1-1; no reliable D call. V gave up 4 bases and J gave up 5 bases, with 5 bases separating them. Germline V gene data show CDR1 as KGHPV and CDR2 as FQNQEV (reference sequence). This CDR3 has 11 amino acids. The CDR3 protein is CASSQGTEVFF. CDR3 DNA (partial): TGTGCCAGCAGTCAAGGGACAGAAGTCTTC.

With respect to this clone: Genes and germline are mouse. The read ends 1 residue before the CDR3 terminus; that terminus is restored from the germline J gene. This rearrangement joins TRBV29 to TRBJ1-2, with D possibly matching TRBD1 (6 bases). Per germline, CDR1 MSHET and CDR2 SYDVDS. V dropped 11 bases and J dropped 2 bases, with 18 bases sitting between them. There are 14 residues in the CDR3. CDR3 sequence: CAPTLWGRNSDYTF. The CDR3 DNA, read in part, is TGTGCTCCCACTTTGTGGGGGCGGAACTCCGACTACACC.

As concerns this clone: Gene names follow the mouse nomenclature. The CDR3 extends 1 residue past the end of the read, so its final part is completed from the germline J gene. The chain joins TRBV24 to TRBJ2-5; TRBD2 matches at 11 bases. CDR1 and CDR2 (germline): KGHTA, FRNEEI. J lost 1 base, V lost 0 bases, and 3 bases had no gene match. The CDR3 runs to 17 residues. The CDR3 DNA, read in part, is TGTGCCAGCAGTCTGTATTCGGACTGGGGGGACCAAGACACCCAGTAC. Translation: CASSLYSDWGDQDTQY. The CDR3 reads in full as CASSLYSDWGDQDTQYF.

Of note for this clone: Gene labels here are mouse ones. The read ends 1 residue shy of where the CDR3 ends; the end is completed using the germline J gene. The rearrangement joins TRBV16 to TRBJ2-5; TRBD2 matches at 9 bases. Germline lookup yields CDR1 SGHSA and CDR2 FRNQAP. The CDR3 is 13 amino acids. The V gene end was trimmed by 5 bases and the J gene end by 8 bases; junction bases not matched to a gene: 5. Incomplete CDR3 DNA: TGTGCAAGCAGCAAGGACTGGGGAGGCACCCAGTAC. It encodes CASSKDWGGTQY. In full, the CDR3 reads CASSKDWGGTQYF.

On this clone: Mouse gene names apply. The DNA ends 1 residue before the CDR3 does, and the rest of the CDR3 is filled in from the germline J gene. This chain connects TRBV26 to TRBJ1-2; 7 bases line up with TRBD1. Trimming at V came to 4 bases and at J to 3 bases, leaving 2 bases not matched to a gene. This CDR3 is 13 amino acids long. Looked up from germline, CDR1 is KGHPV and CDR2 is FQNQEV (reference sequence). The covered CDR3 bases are TGTGCCAGCAGTCAAGGGACAGACTCCGACTACACC. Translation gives CASSQGTDSDYT. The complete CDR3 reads CASSQGTDSDYTF. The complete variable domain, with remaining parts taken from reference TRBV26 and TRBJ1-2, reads NSKVIQTPRYLVKGQGQKAKMRCIPEKGHPVVFWYQQNKNNEFKFLINFQNQEVLQQIDMTEKRFSAECPSNSPCSLEIQSSEAGDSALYLCASSQGTDSDYTFGSGTRLLVI.

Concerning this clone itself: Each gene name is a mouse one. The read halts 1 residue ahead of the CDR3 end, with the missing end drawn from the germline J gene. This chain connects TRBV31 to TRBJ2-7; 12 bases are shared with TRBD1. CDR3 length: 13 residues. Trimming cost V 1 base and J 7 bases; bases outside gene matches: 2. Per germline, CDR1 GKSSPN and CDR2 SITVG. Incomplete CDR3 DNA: TGTGCCTGGAGTCGGGACAGGGGGCGGGAACAGTAC. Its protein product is CAWSRDRGREQY. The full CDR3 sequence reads CAWSRDRGREQYF.

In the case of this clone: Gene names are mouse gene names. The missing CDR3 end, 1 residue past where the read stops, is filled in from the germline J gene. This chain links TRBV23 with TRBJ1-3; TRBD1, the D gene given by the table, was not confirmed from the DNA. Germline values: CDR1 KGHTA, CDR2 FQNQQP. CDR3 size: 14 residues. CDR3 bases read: TGCTCCAGCCGGGACAGGGTTTCTGGAAATACGCTCTAT. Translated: CSSRDRVSGNTLY. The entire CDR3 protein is CSSRDRVSGNTLYF. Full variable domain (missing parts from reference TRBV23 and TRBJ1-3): DAAVTQKPRYLIKMKGQEAEMKCIPEKGHTAVFWYQQKQSKELKFLIYFQNQQPLDQIDMVKERFSAVCPSSSLCSLGIRTCEAEDSALYLCSSRDRVSGNTLYFGEGSRLIVV.